These 17 T cell receptor beta chains were all obtained from the same sample, sequenced in a study of beta chain features in type 1 diabetes (dated by TCRdb to the late 2010s). The research as a whole found: Type 1 diabetes patients showed a moderate but significant shortening of TCRB CDR3 length in all four CD4+ subsets.

Libraries came from the immunoSEQ multiplex PCR assay. The entire isolated RNA was reverse transcribed using the High Capacity cDNA Reverse Transcription Kit, and thus expressed TCRB transcripts were sequenced. TCRdb mirrors the immuneACCESS table, restricted to in-frame sequences. Some clones are absent from its copies; in checked studies, under half trace to an unresolved V gene, and the reason for the others is unknown. In all, the sample holds about 340,000 clones, and around 8.5% of those were seen once. The top ten constitute roughly 1% of the sample. Their target antigens are unknown. The sample was central memory CD4+ T cells from blood. All receptors come from a young man with type 1 diabetes.

This clone showed up just a few times. The sample has other DNA sequences that encode this CDR3 too. The chain is built from TRBV2 and TRBJ2-5, with D perhaps matching TRBD1 (6 bases). V dropped 5 bases and J dropped 3 bases, with 10 bases sitting between them. This CDR3 comprises 13 residues. Germline V gene data show CDR1 as SNHLY and CDR2 as FYNNEI. DNA for the CDR3: TGTGCCAGCAGTCCGTCAGGGGAAGAGACCCAGTACTTC. It codes for CASSPSGEETQYF.

The chain couples TRBV6-1 to TRBJ1-6, with TRBD1 as a possible D gene (5 bases). This CDR3 has 15 amino acids. Germline assignment: CDR1 MNHNS and CDR2 SASEGT. Deletions cut 2 bases from V and 4 bases from J, with 9 bases between. As DNA, the CDR3 is TGTGCCAGCAGTGAACTAGGGGCGTATAATTCACCCCTCCACTTT. This codes for CASSELGAYNSPLHF.

This clone occurred a few times. This chain links TRBV10-2 with TRBJ2-1, with D perhaps TRBD1 (6 bases). Per the germline V gene, CDR1 is WSHSY and CDR2 is SAAADI. Trimming removed 6 bases at V and 10 bases at J, with 19 bases between. This CDR3 has 14 amino acids. The CDR3 nucleotides are TGCGCCAGCAGAGCACAGGGACCGCTTGGGGAGCAGTTCTTC. It encodes CASRAQGPLGEQFF.

The chain recombines TRBV2 with TRBJ1-6; unclear D gene. V was pared by 4 bases and J by 7 bases, with 17 bases between. This CDR3 contains 16 residues. Germline loops: CDR1 SNHLY, CDR2 FYNNEI. CDR3 nucleotide sequence: TGTGCCAGCAGTGCTGAGCCGCCGGTGGCGAATTCACCCCTCCACTTT. As protein: CASSAEPPVANSPLHF.

This clone was observed a handful of times. The V gene is TRBV6-5, the J gene TRBJ1-2; D not certain. The V gene's germline CDR1 is MNHEY and CDR2 SVGAGI. There are 13 residues in the CDR3. Trimming took 6 bases from V and 0 from J, leaving 8 bases between them. The DNA of the CDR3 is TGTGCCAGCAGACTAAAAGCTAACTATGGCTACACCTTC. Its protein is CASRLKANYGYTF.

The CDR3 DNA reads TGCAGCGTCAGCAGGGCGCGGGAGACCCAGTACTTC. This translates into CSVSRARETQYF. The genes are TRBV29-1 and TRBJ2-5; tentative D call: TRBD1 (5 bases). Trimming left V 6 bases short and J 5 bases short, with 13 bases between. The CDR3 totals 12 residues. CDR1 and CDR2 from the germline V gene are SQVTM and ANQGSEA.

This clone came up a few times. This sequence joins TRBV19 and TRBJ1-4; tentative D call: TRBD1 (5 bases). Between the trimmed V and J ends, which lost 3 bases and 7 bases, there was a span of 12 bases. CDR1 is LNHDA, CDR2 SQIVND, per germline (reference sequence). This CDR3 comprises 14 residues. The CDR3 sequence: CASSMPGTTEKLFF. CDR3 DNA sequence: TGTGCCAGTAGTATGCCGGGGACCACTGAAAAACTGTTTTTT.

This clone has a handful of counts. CDR3 DNA sequence: TGCGCCAGCAGCTTGGGGACGGCTTTGGGAACTGAAGCTTTCTTT. As protein: CASSLGTALGTEAFF. The J gene is TRBJ1-1, the V gene TRBV5-1; no clear D. Germline-derived CDR1 and CDR2 are SGHRS and YFSETQ. The CDR3 runs to 15 residues. Trimming cost V 0 bases and J 5 bases, with 14 bases left between them.

This clone has a handful of counts. The V and J genes are TRBV6-5 and TRBJ2-1, with TRBD2 identical over 11 bases. CDR3 length: 15 amino acids. The ends lost 8 bases at V and 7 bases at J; junction bases unmatched: 10. The germline CDR1 and CDR2 sequences are MNHEY and SVGAGI. The CDR3 DNA reads as TGTGCCAGCGGCTATAGCGGGGGGGCCTGGAATGAGCAGTTCTTC. Protein product: CASGYSGGAWNEQFF.

The rearrangement links TRBV6-5 to TRBJ1-6, with D tentatively TRBD1 (6 bases). CDR3 size: 14 residues. Germline-derived CDR1 and CDR2 are MNHEY and SVGAGI. V lost 2 bases, J lost 9 bases, and 11 bases lay in between. The CDR3 coding sequence is TGTGCCAGCAGTTACGGGGGGCTGGGTTCACCCCTCCACTTT. Its translation: CASSYGGLGSPLHF.

The chain links TRBV5-1 to TRBJ2-2; 8 nucleotides align to TRBD1. The germline V gene encodes CDR1 SGHRS and CDR2 YFSETQ. This CDR3 is 15 amino acids long. The ends lost 0 bases at V and 7 bases at J; junction bases unmatched: 5. The CDR3 spells CASSLGTGSDGELFF. Written as DNA, the CDR3 is TGCGCCAGCAGCTTGGGGACAGGGTCGGACGGGGAGCTGTTTTTT.

The chain joins TRBV12-2 to TRBJ2-4. TRBV12-2 is reported as a pseudogene. The CDR3 extends over 15 amino acids. Here the CDR3 DNA reads TGTGCAAGTCGCTACCCCAACGAAGGAAAAAACATTCAGTACTTC. Its protein product is CASRYPNEGKNIQYF.

The rearrangement links TRBV5-1 to TRBJ2-5, with 11 bases that match TRBD2. The germline V gene has CDR1 SGHRS and CDR2 YFSETQ. The V segment lost 0 bases and the J segment 2 bases; nucleotides outside the gene matches: 9. This CDR3 spans 18 amino acids. Written as DNA, the CDR3 is TGCGCCAGCAGCTTGGGAGGTTCTAGCGGGGGGCCGCAAGAGACCCAGTACTTC. Protein sequence: CASSLGGSSGGPQETQYF.

The J gene is TRBJ2-3, the V gene TRBV7-2; a weak D match, TRBD2 (6 bases). Between the trimmed V and J ends, which lost 4 bases and 1 base, there was a span of 12 bases. Looked up from germline, CDR1 is SGHTA and CDR2 is FQGNSA. The CDR3 covers 15 residues. This chain's CDR3 is CASSWRARGTDTQYF. The CDR3 bases are TGTGCCAGCAGCTGGAGGGCCCGAGGCACAGATACGCAGTATTTT.

The sample holds a few counts of this clone. The V gene is TRBV18, the J gene TRBJ1-6, with 9 bases aligning to TRBD1. Germline trimming cut 4 bases from V and 4 bases from J; bases unmatched to any gene: 5. Germline V CDR1 and CDR2: KGHSH, LQKENI. This CDR3 region has 16 residues. CDR3 coding DNA: TGTGCCAGCTCACTGGACAGGGGTCCTTATAATTCACCCCTCCACTTT. This codes for CASSLDRGPYNSPLHF.

The chain links TRBV10-1 to TRBJ2-3, with TRBD2 matching 10 bases. The V gene's germline CDR1 is WNHNN and CDR2 SYGVQD (reference sequence). Losses at the gene ends were 6 bases for V and 2 bases for J; bases not matched to a gene: 8. The CDR3 consists of 16 residues. This chain's CDR3 is CASSTSLAGDTDTQYF. The CDR3 DNA reads TGCGCCAGCAGCACGTCCCTAGCGGGGGACACAGATACGCAGTATTTT.

This clone was counted between two and nine times. This chain links TRBV7-2 with TRBJ2-5; D is unresolved. Germline CDR1 reads SGHTA; CDR2 reads FQGNSA. The CDR3 has 13 amino acids. V gave up 1 base and J gave up 3 bases, with 6 bases separating them. Here the CDR3 reads CASSLERKETQYF. The CDR3 DNA follows: TGTGCCAGCAGCTTAGAACGGAAAGAGACCCAGTACTTC.